This T cell receptor beta chain was recorded in a study of blood T cell repertoires in COVID-19. For the study at large: Spain, Italy and the United States supplied samples that represented acute and convalescent COVID-19.

Original processing methods: Nucleated cell counts were estimated from reference gene primer amplification. Using immunoSEQ multiplex PCR, the repertoire was profiled, and TCRdb retains in-frame clones only, with some absent. Clone size and V and J calls were adopted from that table, with D and trimming inferred from the DNA. The repertoire holds roughly 130,000 clones, with around 87% as singletons. There are 14 residues in the CDR3. From germline, CDR1 is SQVTM and CDR2 ANQGSEA. Trimming removed 5 bases from V and 4 bases from J; junction bases left unmatched: 6. V usage is TRBV29-1 and J usage is TRBJ1-2, with 11 bases lining up with TRBD1. The source material was peripheral blood. The clonotype comes from a woman aged 55 to 70 with acute or convalescent COVID-19. CDR3 sequence reads: CSVSGGTGGYGYTF. Here the CDR3 DNA reads TGCAGCGTTTCTGGGGGGACAGGGGGCTATGGCTACACCTTC.